Shown below are 3 T cell receptor beta chains from a single sample sequenced in a study of blood T cell repertoires in COVID-19. The method was immunoSEQ multiplex PCR; TCRdb's version includes in-frame clones alone and lacks a portion of them. The sample has about 67,000 clones, approximately 87% seen once. The sample comprised peripheral blood. The receptors were sampled from a man aged 50 or older with active COVID-19.

The gene calls are TRBV7-9 and TRBJ1-2; D remains unclear. The CDR3 sequence is 15 residues long. The germline CDR1 and CDR2 sequences are SEHNR and FQNEAQ (reference sequence). V was pared by 1 base and J by 5 bases, with 14 bases between. Here the CDR3 reads CASSLGSPVSYGYTF. The CDR3 nucleotides read TGTGCCAGCAGCTTAGGCTCGCCGGTCTCATATGGCTACACCTTC. Together with reference TRBV7-9 and TRBJ1-2, the CDR3 gives the full variable domain: DTGVSQNPRHKITKRGQNVTFRCDPISEHNRLYWYRQTLGQGPEFLTYFQNEAQLEKSRLLSDRFSAERPKGSFSTLEIQRTEQGDSAMYLCASSLGSPVSYGYTFGSGTRLTVV.

This sequence joins TRBV3-1 (or the pseudogene TRBV3-2) and TRBJ2-7; no clear D. The CDR3 is 13 residues long. Germline-derived CDR1 and CDR2 are LGHDT and YNNKEL (reference sequence). V was pared by 0 bases and J by 1 base, with 4 bases between. The CDR3 DNA is TGTGCCAGCAGCCAAGACACTTCCTACGAGCAGTACTTC. It encodes CASSQDTSYEQYF.

This chain uses TRBV2 with TRBJ2-2; no definite D call. Germline assignment: CDR1 SNHLY and CDR2 FYNNEI. This CDR3 contains 15 residues. V lost 7 bases, J lost 1 base, and 13 bases lay in between. This CDR3 reads CASTKLPLNTGELFF. The CDR3 DNA reads TGTGCCAGCACGAAACTACCGCTGAACACCGGGGAGCTGTTTTTT.